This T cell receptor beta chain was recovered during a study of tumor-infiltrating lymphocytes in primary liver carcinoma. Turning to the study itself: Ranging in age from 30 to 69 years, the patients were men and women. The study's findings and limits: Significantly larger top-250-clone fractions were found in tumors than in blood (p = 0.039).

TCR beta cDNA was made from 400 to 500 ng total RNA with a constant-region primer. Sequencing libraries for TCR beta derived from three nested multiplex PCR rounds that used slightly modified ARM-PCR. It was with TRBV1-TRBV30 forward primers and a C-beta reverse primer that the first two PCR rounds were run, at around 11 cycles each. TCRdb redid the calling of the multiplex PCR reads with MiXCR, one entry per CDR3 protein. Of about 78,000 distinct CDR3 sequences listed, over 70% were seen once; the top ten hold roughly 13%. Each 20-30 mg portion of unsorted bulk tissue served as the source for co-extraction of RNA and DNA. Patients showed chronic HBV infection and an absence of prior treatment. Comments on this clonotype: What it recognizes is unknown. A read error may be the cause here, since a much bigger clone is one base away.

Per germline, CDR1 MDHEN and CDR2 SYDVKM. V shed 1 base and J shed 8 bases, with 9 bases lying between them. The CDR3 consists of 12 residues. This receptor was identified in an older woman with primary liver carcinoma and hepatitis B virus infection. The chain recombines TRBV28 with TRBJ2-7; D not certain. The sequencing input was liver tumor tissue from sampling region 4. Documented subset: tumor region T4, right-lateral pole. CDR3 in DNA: TGTGCCAGCAGTTTATTGGAGTACAAGCAGTACTTC. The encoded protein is CASSLLEYKQYF.